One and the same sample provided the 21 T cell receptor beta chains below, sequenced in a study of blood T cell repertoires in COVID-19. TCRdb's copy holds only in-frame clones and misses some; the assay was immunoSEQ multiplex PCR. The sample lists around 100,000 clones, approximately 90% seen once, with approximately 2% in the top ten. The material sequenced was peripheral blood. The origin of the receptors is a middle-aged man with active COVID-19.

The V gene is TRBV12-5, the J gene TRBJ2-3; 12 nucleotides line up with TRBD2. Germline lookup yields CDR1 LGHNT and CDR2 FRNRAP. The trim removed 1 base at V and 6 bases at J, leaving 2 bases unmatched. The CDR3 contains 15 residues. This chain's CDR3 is CASGLASGGADTQYF. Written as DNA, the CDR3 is TGTGCTAGTGGTTTGGCTAGCGGGGGGGCGGATACGCAGTATTTT.

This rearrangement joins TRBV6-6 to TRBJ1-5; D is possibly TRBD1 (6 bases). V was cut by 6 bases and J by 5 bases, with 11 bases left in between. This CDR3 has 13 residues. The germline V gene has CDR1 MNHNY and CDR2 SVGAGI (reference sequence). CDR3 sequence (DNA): TGTGCCAGCAGCTCAGACAGGCATCAGCCCCAGCATTTT. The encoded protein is CASSSDRHQPQHF.

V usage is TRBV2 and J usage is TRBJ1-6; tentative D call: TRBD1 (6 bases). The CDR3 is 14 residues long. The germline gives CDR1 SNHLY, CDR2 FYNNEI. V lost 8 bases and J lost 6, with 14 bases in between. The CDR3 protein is CASATGQPNSPLHF. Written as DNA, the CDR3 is TGTGCCAGCGCGACAGGACAGCCTAATTCACCCCTCCACTTT.

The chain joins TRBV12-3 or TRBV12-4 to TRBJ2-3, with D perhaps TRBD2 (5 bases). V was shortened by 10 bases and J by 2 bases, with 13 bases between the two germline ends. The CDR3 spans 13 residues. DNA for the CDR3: TGTGCCACCAACTGGGGAGACACAGATACGCAGTATTTT. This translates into CATNWGDTDTQYF.

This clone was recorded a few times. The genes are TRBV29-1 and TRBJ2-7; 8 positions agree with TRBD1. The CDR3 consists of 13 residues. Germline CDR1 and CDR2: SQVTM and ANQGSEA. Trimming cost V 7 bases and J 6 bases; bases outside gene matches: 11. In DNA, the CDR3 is TGCAGCGCTGGGACAGGCCGACCCTCCGAGCAGTACTTC. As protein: CSAGTGRPSEQYF.

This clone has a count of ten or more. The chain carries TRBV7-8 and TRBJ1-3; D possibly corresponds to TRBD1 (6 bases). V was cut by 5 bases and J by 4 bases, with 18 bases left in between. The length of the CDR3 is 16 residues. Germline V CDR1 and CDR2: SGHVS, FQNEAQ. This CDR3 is CASSPHRVPQGNTIYF. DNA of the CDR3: TGTGCCAGCAGCCCTCACAGGGTCCCTCAAGGAAACACCATATATTTT.

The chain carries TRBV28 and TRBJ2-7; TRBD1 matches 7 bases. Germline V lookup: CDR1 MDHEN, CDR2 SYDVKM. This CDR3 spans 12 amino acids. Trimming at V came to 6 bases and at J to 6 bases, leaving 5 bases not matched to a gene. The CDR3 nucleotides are TGTGCCAGCAGAGAGAACAGGGGCGAGCAGTACTTC. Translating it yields CASRENRGEQYF.

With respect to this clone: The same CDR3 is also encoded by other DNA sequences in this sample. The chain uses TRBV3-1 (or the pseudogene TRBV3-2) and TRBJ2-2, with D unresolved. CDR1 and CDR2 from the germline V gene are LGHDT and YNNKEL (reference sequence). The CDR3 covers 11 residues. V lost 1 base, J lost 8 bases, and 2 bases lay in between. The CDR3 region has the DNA TGTGCCAGCAGCCAAGCGGGGGAGCTGTTTTTT. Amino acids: CASSQAGELFF.

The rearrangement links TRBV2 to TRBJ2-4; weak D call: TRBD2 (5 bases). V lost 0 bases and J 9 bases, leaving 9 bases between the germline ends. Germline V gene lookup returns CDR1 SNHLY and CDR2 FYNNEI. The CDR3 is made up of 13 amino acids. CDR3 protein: CASSEAGSGIQYF. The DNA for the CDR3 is TGTGCCAGCAGTGAAGCGGGCAGCGGCATTCAGTACTTC.

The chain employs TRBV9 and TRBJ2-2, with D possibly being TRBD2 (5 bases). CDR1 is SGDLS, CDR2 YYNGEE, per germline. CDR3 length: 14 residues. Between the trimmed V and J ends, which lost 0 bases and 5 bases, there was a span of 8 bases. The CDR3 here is CASSVVGVTGELFF. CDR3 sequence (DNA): TGTGCCAGCAGCGTAGTGGGAGTAACCGGGGAGCTGTTTTTT.

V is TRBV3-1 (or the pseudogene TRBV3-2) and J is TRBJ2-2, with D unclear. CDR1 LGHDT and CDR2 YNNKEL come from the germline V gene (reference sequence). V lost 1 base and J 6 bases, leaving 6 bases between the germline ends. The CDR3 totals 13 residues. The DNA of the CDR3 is TGTGCCAGCAGCCAAGCGTATTCCGGGGAGCTGTTTTTT. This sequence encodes CASSQAYSGELFF.

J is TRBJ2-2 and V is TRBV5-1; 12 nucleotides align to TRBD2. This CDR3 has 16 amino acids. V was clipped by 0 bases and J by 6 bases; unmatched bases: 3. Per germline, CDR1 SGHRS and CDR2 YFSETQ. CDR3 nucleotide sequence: TGCGCCAGCAGCTTGGAGCCTAGCGGGGGGGCCGGGGAGCTGTTTTTT. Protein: CASSLEPSGGAGELFF.

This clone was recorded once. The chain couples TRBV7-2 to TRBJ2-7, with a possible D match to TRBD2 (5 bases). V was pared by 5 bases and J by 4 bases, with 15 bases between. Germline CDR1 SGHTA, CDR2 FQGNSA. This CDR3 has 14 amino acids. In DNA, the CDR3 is TGTGCCAGCAGCCCCGGGGTGAGATGGTACGAGCAGTACTTC. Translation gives CASSPGVRWYEQYF. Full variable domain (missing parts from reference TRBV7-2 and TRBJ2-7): GAGVSQSPSNKVTEKGKDVELRCDPISGHTALYWYRQSLGQGLEFLIYFQGNSAPDKSGLPSDRFSAERTGGSVSTLTIQRTQQEDSAVYLCASSPGVRWYEQYFGPGTRLTVT.

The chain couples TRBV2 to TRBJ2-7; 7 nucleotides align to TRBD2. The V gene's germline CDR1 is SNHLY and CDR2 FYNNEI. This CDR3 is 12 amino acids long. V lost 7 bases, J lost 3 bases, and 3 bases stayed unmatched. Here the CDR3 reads CASTGGGYEQYF. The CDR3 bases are TGTGCCAGCACGGGGGGAGGCTACGAGCAGTACTTC.

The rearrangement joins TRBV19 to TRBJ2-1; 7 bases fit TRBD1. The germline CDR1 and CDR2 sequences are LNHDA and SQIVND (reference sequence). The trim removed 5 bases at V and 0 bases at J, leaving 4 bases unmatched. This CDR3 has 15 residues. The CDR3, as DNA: TGTGCCAGTAGTGTACAGGGGAGCTCCTACAATGAGCAGTTCTTC. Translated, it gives CASSVQGSSYNEQFF.

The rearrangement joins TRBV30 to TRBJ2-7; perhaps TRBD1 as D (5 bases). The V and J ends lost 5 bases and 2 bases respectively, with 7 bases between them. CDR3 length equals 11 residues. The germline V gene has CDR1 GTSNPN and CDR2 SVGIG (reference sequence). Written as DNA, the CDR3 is TGTGCCTGGTCAGGGACCTACGAGCAGTACTTC. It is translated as CAWSGTYEQYF.

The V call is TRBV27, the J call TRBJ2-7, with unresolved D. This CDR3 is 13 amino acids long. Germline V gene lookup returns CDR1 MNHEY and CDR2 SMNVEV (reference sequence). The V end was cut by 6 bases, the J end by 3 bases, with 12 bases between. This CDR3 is CASRLLADYEQYF. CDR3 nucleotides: TGTGCCAGCAGGCTGTTGGCAGACTACGAGCAGTACTTC.

CDR3 DNA sequence: TGTGCCATCAAGGCAGGGGACTATGGCTACACCTTC. Translated, it gives CAIKAGDYGYTF. This chain connects TRBV10-3 to TRBJ1-2; tentatively, D is TRBD1 (6 bases). Germline V gene sequence: CDR1 ENHRY, CDR2 SYGVKD. The V and J ends lost 7 bases and 3 bases respectively, with 9 bases between them. This CDR3 comprises 12 residues.

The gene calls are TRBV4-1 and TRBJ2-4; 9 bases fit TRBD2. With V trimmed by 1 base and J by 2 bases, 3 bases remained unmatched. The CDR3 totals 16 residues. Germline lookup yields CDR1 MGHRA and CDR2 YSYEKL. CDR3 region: CASSQGLAGSKNIQYF. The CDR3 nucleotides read TGCGCCAGCAGCCAAGGGCTAGCGGGGTCCAAAAACATTCAGTACTTC.

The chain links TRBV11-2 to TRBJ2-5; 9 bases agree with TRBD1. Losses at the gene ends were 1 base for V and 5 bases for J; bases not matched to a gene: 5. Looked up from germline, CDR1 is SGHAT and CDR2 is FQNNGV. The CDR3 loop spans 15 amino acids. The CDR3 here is CASSLVTGGVETQYF. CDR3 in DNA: TGTGCCAGCAGCTTAGTAACAGGGGGCGTGGAGACCCAGTACTTC.

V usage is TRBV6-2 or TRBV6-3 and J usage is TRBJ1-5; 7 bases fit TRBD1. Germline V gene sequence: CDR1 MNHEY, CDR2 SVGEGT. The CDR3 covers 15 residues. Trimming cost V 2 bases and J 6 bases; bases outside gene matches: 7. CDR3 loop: CASSYAGGFGQPQHF. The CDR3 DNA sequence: TGTGCCAGCAGTTACGCAGGGGGATTCGGTCAGCCCCAGCATTTT.